This T cell receptor beta chain was obtained from a study of blood T cell repertoires in COVID-19 (dated by TCRdb to the early 2020s). Turning to the overall study: Collaborator samples came from the United States, Italy and Spain and covered acute and convalescent phases of COVID-19. The material from the prospective study consisted of cDNA or gDNA derived from T cells, B-cell-depleted T cells, or PBMCs. Subjects who had been exposed to COVID-19, were actively infected with it, or had recovered from it provided the deeply sampled blood TCRbeta repertoires that made up the dataset. The repertoires were made available in a free public database intended to serve as a resource for research on the immune response to SARS-CoV-2. The samples were drawn from two sources: the first 160 participants of the ongoing ImmuneRACE study, and over 950 subjects contributed by 6 global collaborators. Sample metadata almost always included a de-identified subject ID, COVID-19 status, age in years and sex. Where available, HLA class I and class II types were obtained from metadata supplied by the sample provider rather than from assay-based typing.

General study outcomes and caveats: Clinical and demographic metadata were provided uncurated, with the amount varying by source and participant.

The immunoSEQ Assay, a bias-controlled multiplex PCR, was used to amplify TCRbeta CDR3 regions from genomic DNA. The source study handled its data this way. The number of nucleated cells in each sample was estimated from the amplification of reference gene primers within the assay. To quantify the absolute abundance of each unique TCRbeta CDR3 rearrangement, sequence reads were collapsed and filtered. For each sample, productive Simpson clonality was calculated by taking the square root of Simpson's diversity index across productive rearrangements. In TCRdb, the immuneACCESS table is reduced to in-frame sequences with V and J assigned. These tables do not hold every clone; where another copy was compared, an unresolved V gene accounts for under half, and the others remain unexplained. V and J calls and clone size come straight from that table; D and trimming were deduced from the DNA. This sample has hundreds of thousands of clones in its table, and 85% to 90% of those were observed once. The ten largest make up 1.3% to 1.5% of the sample.

Comment on this clone: The clone's antigen remains unknown. There are no base qualities to consult, and no much larger clone falls within one base.

The collaborating institutions used their own protocols to collect whole blood in K2EDTA tubes. For TCRbeta analysis, collaborator samples were shipped as frozen whole blood, as isolated PBMCs, or as DNA extracted from either sample type. This TCR was recovered from a man older than 75 with acute or convalescent COVID-19. The specimen was peripheral blood.

The sequence in DNA is TGTGCCATCAGCGCACAGGGCCCGGGGCAGCCCCAGCATTTT. Translated, it reads CAISAQGPGQPQHF. This receptor chain uses TRBV10-3 and TRBJ1-5; perhaps TRBD1 is the D gene, with 6 bases matching. Trimming costs V 6 bases and J 7 bases, and their ends lie 16 bases apart. The CDR3 measures 14 amino acids from cysteine to phenylalanine. Only CDR3 DNA is held: 42 bases, read in frame from base 1. CDR1 and CDR2 (ENHRY, SYGVKD) derive from the germline V gene.